The text below deals with one T cell receptor (beta chain). As yet, its antigen is unknown. This entry belongs to a study of T-cell reconstitution after alpha-beta-depleted transplantation in children. Broader study findings: The study traced high day-60 TCRbeta diversity in some patients to surviving recipient T cells and thymic progenitors. At the one-year point after transplant, T-cell counts and TCRbeta diversity were found to come mostly from T cells that had been newly produced. The origin of alpha-beta T cells about two months after transplant was reportedly several hundred expanded graft clones.

Germline CDR1 and CDR2: MNHEY and SMNVEV (reference sequence). Trimming pared 7 bases from V and 7 bases from J, leaving 13 bases between. This CDR3 has 12 amino acids. Preparing the TCRbeta library involved the use of unique molecular identifiers. Each CDR3 protein gets one entry after TCRdb re-called the PCR reads with MiXCR. The table has about 980,000 distinct CDR3 sequences, under 30% seen once; the top ten hold about 28%. Sequencing used PBMCs, mostly from graft donor cells, obtained 360 days after TCRalphabeta/CD19-depleted stem cell transplant. V usage is TRBV27 and J usage is TRBJ1-1; unclear D gene. The receptor's source is a boy in the first two years of life who had a stem cell transplant for SCID, so the T cells may come from the graft donor. In DNA, the CDR3 is TGTGCCAGCACCCGGTGGACTGGTGAAGCTTTCTTT. This codes for CASTRWTGEAFF.